The 28 T cell receptor beta chains below come from one sample, sequenced in a study of quantifying T cell responses using KT2 cells. In the study overall: RNA was reverse transcribed with TCR alpha and beta constant-region primers.

An oligo carrying a UMI was ligated to the cDNA 3' end. An equimolar mix of RC1.1 and RC1.2 primed the beta chain across TRBC1 and TRBC2. In TCRdb, the UMI-ligation and nested PCR reads were re-called with MiXCR into one record per CDR3 protein. The table lists more than 55,000 distinct CDR3 sequences, approximately 13% of them singletons. The specimen was PBMCs spiked with cells of the T cell clone KT2. The receptors were gathered from a human donor.

This clonotype showed up just a few times. The rearrangement uses TRBV7-9 and TRBJ1-1, with a tentative D call TRBD1 (5 bases). This CDR3 has 15 residues. Trimming left V 0 bases short and J 0 bases short, with 8 bases between. CDR1 is SEHNR and CDR2 is FQNEAQ in the germline V gene (reference sequence). This chain's CDR3 is CASSLARELNTEAFF. CDR3 nucleotide sequence: TGTGCCAGCAGCTTAGCCAGGGAGCTGAACACTGAAGCTTTCTTT. The whole variable domain, remainder taken from reference TRBV7-9 and TRBJ1-1, is DTGVSQNPRHKITKRGQNVTFRCDPISEHNRLYWYRQTLGQGPEFLTYFQNEAQLEKSRLLSDRFSAERPKGSFSTLEIQRTEQGDSAMYLCASSLARELNTEAFFGQGTRLTVV.

The chain combines TRBV4-3 with TRBJ1-6; TRBD1 might be the D (5 bases). The CDR3 covers 16 residues. CDR1 LGHNA and CDR2 YSLEER come from the germline V gene. Trimming stripped 4 bases from V and 7 bases from J, with 17 bases between. DNA for the CDR3: TGCGCCAGCAGCCGAGGGGTAGGGTTTGGGAATTCACCCCTCCACTTT. It is translated as CASSRGVGFGNSPLHF.

The CDR3, as DNA: TGTGCCACCAGTGATGAGAGAGATTACGGCAATGAGCAGTTCTTC. Its protein is CATSDERDYGNEQFF. The chain carries TRBV24-1 and TRBJ2-1; no definite D call. Trimming took 3 bases from V and 6 from J, leaving 14 bases between them. This CDR3 is 15 amino acids long. Germline V gives CDR1 KGHDR, CDR2 SFDVKD.

V gene TRBV7-2 combines with J gene TRBJ2-1, with D possibly being TRBD1 (6 bases). The germline V gene encodes CDR1 SGHTA and CDR2 FQGNSA. Trimming took off 2 bases at V and 12 bases at J, with 17 bases between the two ends. This CDR3 region has 14 residues. CDR3 coding DNA: TGTGCCAGCAGCTTAAGGGACATACAACCCGGGCAGTTCTTC. It yields the protein CASSLRDIQPGQFF.

J is TRBJ2-6 and V is TRBV6-5; TRBD1 is a possible D gene (5 bases). The ends were cut back, 5 bases at V and 0 bases at J, with 8 bases in the middle. This CDR3 contains 15 residues. Germline V gene data show CDR1 as MNHEY and CDR2 as SVGAGI. Here the CDR3 reads CASSNRISGANVLTF. DNA of the CDR3: TGTGCCAGCAGTAACAGGATCTCTGGGGCCAACGTCCTGACTTTC.

In its sample, this clonotype was seen many times. This sequence joins TRBV6-5 and TRBJ2-7, with TRBD2 matching 8 bases. The V segment lost 0 bases and the J segment 3 bases; nucleotides outside the gene matches: 10. The CDR3 runs to 17 residues. Germline CDR1 MNHEY, CDR2 SVGAGI. The CDR3 protein is CASSYSRSSGSLYEQYF. The CDR3 coding sequence is TGTGCCAGCAGTTACTCGAGATCCAGCGGGAGTCTCTACGAGCAGTACTTC.

There are many counts of this clonotype. The chain couples TRBV29-1 to TRBJ2-3; D is unclear. From germline, CDR1 is SQVTM and CDR2 ANQGSEA. This CDR3 is built from 11 residues. Trimming left V 4 bases short and J 0 bases short, with 2 bases between. The CDR3 region is CSVGSTDTQYF. The CDR3 DNA follows: TGCAGCGTTGGGAGCACAGATACGCAGTATTTT.

The chain links TRBV4-1 to TRBJ2-1, with TRBD1 matching 7 bases. This CDR3 comprises 13 residues. The V gene end was trimmed by 6 bases and the J gene end by 7 bases; junction bases not matched to a gene: 6. Germline V gene lookup returns CDR1 MGHRA and CDR2 YSYEKL. This chain's CDR3 is CASRLDRVNEQFF. The DNA for the CDR3 is TGCGCCAGCAGACTAGACAGGGTGAATGAGCAGTTCTTC.

The rearrangement uses TRBV7-8 and TRBJ1-1; weak D call: TRBD1 (5 bases). The CDR3 sequence is 15 residues long. The germline CDR1 and CDR2 sequences are SGHVS and FQNEAQ. With 2 bases removed from V and 0 bases from J, the gap between germline ends came to 10 bases. CDR3 protein: CASSLMGQVNTEAFF. DNA for the CDR3: TGTGCCAGCAGCTTAATGGGGCAGGTGAACACTGAAGCTTTCTTT. Variable domain in full (rest from reference TRBV7-8 and TRBJ1-1): GAGVSQSPRYKVAKRGQDVALRCDPISGHVSLFWYQQALGQGPEFLTYFQNEAQLDKSGLPSDRFFAERPEGSVSTLKIQRTQQEDSAVYLCASSLMGQVNTEAFFGQGTRLTVV.

This clonotype showed up many times. This chain uses TRBV20-1 with TRBJ2-1, with D perhaps matching TRBD1 or TRBD2 (5 bases each). Trimming left V 6 bases short and J 0 bases short, with 18 bases between. Germline-derived CDR1 and CDR2 are DFQATT and SNEGSKA (reference sequence). The CDR3 extends over 16 amino acids. CDR3: CSARDEQGPSYNEQFF. CDR3 coding DNA: TGCAGTGCCCGAGATGAGCAGGGACCCTCCTACAATGAGCAGTTCTTC.

The chain couples TRBV7-8 to TRBJ2-3; TRBD2 matches 8 bases. CDR1 SGHVS and CDR2 FQNEAQ come from the germline V gene. V was pared by 1 base and J by 1 base, with 4 bases of the junction left unmatched. The CDR3 loop spans 16 amino acids. CDR3 amino acids: CASSLVSGGGTDTQYF. The CDR3 DNA reads as TGTGCCAGCAGCTTAGTTTCGGGAGGGGGCACAGATACGCAGTATTTT.

This clonotype showed up many times. J is TRBJ2-3 and V is TRBV25-1; D is perhaps TRBD1 (6 bases). The CDR3 covers 15 residues. The V gene lost 5 bases and the J gene lost 0 bases, with 12 bases spanning the gap. CDR1 MGHDK and CDR2 SYGVNS come from the germline V gene. CDR3 in DNA: TGTGCCAGCAGTTCCGGGGACACTAGCACAGATACGCAGTATTTT. It specifies CASSSGDTSTDTQYF.

This clonotype was picked up many times. This sequence joins TRBV7-2 and TRBJ1-1, with 8 nucleotides matching TRBD1. This CDR3 region has 15 residues. Per the germline V gene, CDR1 is SGHTA and CDR2 is FQGNSA. With 6 bases clipped from V and 1 base from J, the junction kept 7 bases outside the gene matches. In nucleotides, the CDR3 is TGTGCCAGCAGAAGACCGGACAGGGCGAACACTGAAGCTTTCTTT. Protein product: CASRRPDRANTEAFF.

This clonotype appeared a few times. The chain employs TRBV27 and TRBJ1-6; D unclear. V shed 4 bases and J shed 9 bases, with 7 bases lying between them. Germline V gives CDR1 MNHEY, CDR2 SMNVEV (reference sequence). There are 12 residues in the CDR3. The CDR3 DNA follows: TGTGCCAGCAGTTCCCCGCTTTCACCCCTCCACTTT. It codes for CASSSPLSPLHF.

The genes are TRBV20-1 and TRBJ1-4; D unclear. The CDR3 covers 15 residues. The germline V gene has CDR1 DFQATT and CDR2 SNEGSKA (reference sequence). The V and J ends lost 0 bases and 0 bases respectively, with 8 bases between them. CDR3 in DNA: TGCAGTGCTAGAGATTACGGATCAACTAATGAAAAACTGTTTTTT. Translating gives CSARDYGSTNEKLFF.

This chain uses TRBV7-9 with TRBJ1-1; 7 nucleotides agree with TRBD1. J lost 1 base, V lost 4 bases, and 12 bases had no gene match. The germline V gene encodes CDR1 SEHNR and CDR2 FQNEAQ (reference sequence). The CDR3 is made up of 17 amino acids. CDR3 residues: CASSSRTGPGQNTEAFF. CDR3 nucleotide sequence: TGTGCCAGCAGCTCCCGGACAGGACCAGGGCAGAACACTGAAGCTTTCTTT.

This clonotype was picked up many times. The chain has TRBV29-1 and TRBJ1-1, with TRBD1 as a possible D gene (6 bases). Germline-derived CDR1 and CDR2 are SQVTM and ANQGSEA. The V gene lost 6 bases and the J gene lost 3 bases, with 17 bases spanning the gap. This CDR3 is 14 amino acids long. The CDR3 spells CSVDISGVDTEAFF. DNA of the CDR3: TGCAGCGTAGATATTTCAGGGGTGGACACTGAAGCTTTCTTT.

This clonotype was seen at least ten times. The gene calls are TRBV3-1 and TRBJ2-7; the match to TRBD1 covers 8 bases. This CDR3 spans 14 amino acids. CDR1 is LGHDT, CDR2 YNNKEL, per germline (reference sequence). V dropped 4 bases and J dropped 3; count of bases not matched to a gene: 5. The CDR3 bases are TGTGCCAGCAGCCGACTCGGACAGGGCTACGAGCAGTACTTC. Protein: CASSRLGQGYEQYF.

This rearrangement joins TRBV18 to TRBJ2-5; a possible D gene is TRBD1 (5 bases). The CDR3 loop spans 15 amino acids. The germline CDR1 and CDR2 sequences are KGHSH and LQKENI. V was trimmed by 1 base and J by 0 bases, leaving 9 bases between them. CDR3 DNA: TGTGCCAGCTCACCACGACAGACGTACCAAGAGACCCAGTACTTC. This translates into CASSPRQTYQETQYF.

This clonotype was detected a few times. CDR3 residues: CSARDWRLAGGYEQYF. The CDR3, as DNA: TGCAGTGCTAGAGATTGGCGGCTAGCGGGAGGTTACGAGCAGTACTTC. V gene TRBV20-1 combines with J gene TRBJ2-7, with 11 bases aligning to TRBD2. Germline CDR1 is DFQATT and CDR2 is SNEGSKA (reference sequence). The CDR3 length is 16 residues. V lost 0 bases and J lost 4; bases outside the gene matches: 8.

This clonotype showed up just a few times. V is TRBV7-2 and J is TRBJ2-1; D is uncertain. The CDR3 length is 14 residues. Germline lookup yields CDR1 SGHTA and CDR2 FQGNSA. The ends were cut back, 5 bases at V and 4 bases at J, with 12 bases in the middle. The CDR3 coding sequence is TGTGCCAGCAGCCCGCAGACTGTGTACAATGAGCAGTTCTTC. Its translation: CASSPQTVYNEQFF.

The chain carries TRBV7-8 and TRBJ2-7; 13 nucleotides match TRBD2. The germline CDR1 and CDR2 sequences are SGHVS and FQNEAQ. The CDR3 consists of 14 residues. Losses at the gene ends were 5 bases for V and 6 bases for J; bases not matched to a gene: 4. Here the CDR3 reads CASSNGLAGAEQYF. In nucleotides, the CDR3 is TGTGCCAGCAGCAACGGACTAGCGGGAGCCGAGCAGTACTTC.

This clonotype has a handful of counts. The genes are TRBV14 and TRBJ2-7, with TRBD2 matching over 10 bases. The V gene's germline CDR1 is SGHDN and CDR2 FVKESK. The CDR3 is 15 residues long. V lost 3 bases to trimming and J lost 5 bases; unmatched junction nucleotides: 7. CDR3 loop: CASSQSGRARHEQYF. As DNA, the CDR3 is TGTGCCAGCAGCCAGAGCGGGAGGGCACGGCACGAGCAGTACTTC.

This clonotype was counted between two and nine times. This chain links TRBV20-1 with TRBJ1-2; 7 bases align to TRBD1. The V gene end was trimmed by 7 bases and the J gene end by 2 bases; junction bases not matched to a gene: 7. The CDR3 is made up of 13 amino acids. Germline CDR1 reads DFQATT; CDR2 reads SNEGSKA (reference sequence). CDR3 sequence (DNA): TGCAGTGAGAAGACAGGGTACAACTATGGCTACACCTTC. Its protein product is CSEKTGYNYGYTF.

This clonotype has a count of ten or more. The chain couples TRBV29-1 to TRBJ2-7; 11 bases are shared with TRBD2. The V gene end was trimmed by 6 bases and the J gene end by 3 bases; junction bases not matched to a gene: 4. This CDR3 is built from 13 residues. The germline V gene encodes CDR1 SQVTM and CDR2 ANQGSEA. The CDR3 is CSVGTSGSYEQYF. As DNA, the CDR3 is TGCAGCGTAGGGACTAGCGGTAGCTACGAGCAGTACTTC.

This clonotype was counted a few times. CDR3 region: CASSPGQGEGGYGYTF. The CDR3 DNA follows: TGTGCCAGCAGTCCCGGACAGGGGGAGGGCGGCTATGGCTACACCTTC. The rearrangement uses TRBV12-3 or TRBV12-4 and TRBJ1-2, with TRBD1 matching over 10 bases. There are 16 residues in the CDR3. V was pared by 5 bases and J by 4 bases, with 10 bases of the junction left unmatched.

This clonotype was counted only a few times. V is TRBV30 and J is TRBJ2-7; D may be TRBD1 or TRBD2 (5 bases each). This CDR3 is built from 13 residues. Germline CDR1 reads GTSNPN; CDR2 reads SVGIG (reference sequence). The V end was cut by 2 bases, the J end by 3 bases, with 11 bases between. CDR3 sequence reads: CAWSFRGVYEQYF. CDR3 sequence (DNA): TGTGCCTGGAGTTTTAGGGGAGTCTACGAGCAGTACTTC.

This clonotype occurred many times. The chain has TRBV20-1 and TRBJ1-2; 12 bases fit TRBD1. CDR1 is DFQATT and CDR2 is SNEGSKA in the germline V gene (reference sequence). Germline trimming cut 5 bases from V and 4 bases from J; bases unmatched to any gene: 11. The CDR3 is 16 residues long. The CDR3 nucleotides are TGCAGTGCTCCCCGGGACAGGGGGCGTGAAGGCTATGGCTACACCTTC. Its translation: CSAPRDRGREGYGYTF.